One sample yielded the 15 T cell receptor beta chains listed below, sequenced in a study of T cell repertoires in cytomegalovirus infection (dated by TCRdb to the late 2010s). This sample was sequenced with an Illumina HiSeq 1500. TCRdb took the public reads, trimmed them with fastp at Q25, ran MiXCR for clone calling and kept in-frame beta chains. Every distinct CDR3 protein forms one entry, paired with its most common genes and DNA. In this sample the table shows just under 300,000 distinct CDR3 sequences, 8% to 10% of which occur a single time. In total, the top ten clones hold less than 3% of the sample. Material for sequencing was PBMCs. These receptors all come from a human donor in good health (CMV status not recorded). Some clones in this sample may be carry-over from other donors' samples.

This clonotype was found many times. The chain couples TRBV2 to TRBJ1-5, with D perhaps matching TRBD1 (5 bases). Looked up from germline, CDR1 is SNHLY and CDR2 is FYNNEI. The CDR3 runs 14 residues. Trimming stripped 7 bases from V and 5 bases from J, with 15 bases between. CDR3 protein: CASTGQREDQPQHF. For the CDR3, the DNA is TGTGCCAGCACTGGACAAAGGGAGGATCAGCCCCAGCATTTT.

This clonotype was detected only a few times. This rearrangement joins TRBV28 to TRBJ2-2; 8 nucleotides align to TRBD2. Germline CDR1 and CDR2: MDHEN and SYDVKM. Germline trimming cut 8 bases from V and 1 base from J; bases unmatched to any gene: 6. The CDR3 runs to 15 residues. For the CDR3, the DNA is TGTGCCAGCCTGGGCGGGGGGAAGAACACCGGGGAGCTGTTTTTT. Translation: CASLGGGKNTGELFF.

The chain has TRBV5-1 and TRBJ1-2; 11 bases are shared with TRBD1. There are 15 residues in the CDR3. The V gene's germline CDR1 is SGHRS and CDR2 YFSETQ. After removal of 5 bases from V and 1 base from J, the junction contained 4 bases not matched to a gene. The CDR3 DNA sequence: TGCGCCAGCAGGATCGGGACAGGGGGTAACTATGGCTACACCTTC. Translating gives CASRIGTGGNYGYTF.

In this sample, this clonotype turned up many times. Here the CDR3 reads CASSPWDRNTEAFF. The CDR3 nucleotides are TGCGCCAGCAGCCCATGGGACAGGAACACTGAAGCTTTCTTT. The chain recombines TRBV4-3 with TRBJ1-1, with 7 bases aligning to TRBD1. The germline V gene has CDR1 LGHNA and CDR2 YSLEER. This CDR3 has 14 residues. V lost 4 bases to trimming and J lost 1 base; unmatched junction nucleotides: 3.

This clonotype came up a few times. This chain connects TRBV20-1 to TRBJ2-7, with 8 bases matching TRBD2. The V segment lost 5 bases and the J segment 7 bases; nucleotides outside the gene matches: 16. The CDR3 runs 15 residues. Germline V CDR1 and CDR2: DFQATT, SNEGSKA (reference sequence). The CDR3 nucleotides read TGCAGTGCTTTGGGCCCCACGGGGGGGCCTGGAGAGCAGTACTTC. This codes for CSALGPTGGPGEQYF.

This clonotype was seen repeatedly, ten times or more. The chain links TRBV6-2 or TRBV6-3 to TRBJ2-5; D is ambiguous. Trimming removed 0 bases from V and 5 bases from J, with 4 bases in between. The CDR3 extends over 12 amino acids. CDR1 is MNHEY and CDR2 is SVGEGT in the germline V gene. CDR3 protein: CASSYSPETQYF. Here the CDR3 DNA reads TGTGCCAGCAGTTACTCGCCGGAGACCCAGTACTTC.

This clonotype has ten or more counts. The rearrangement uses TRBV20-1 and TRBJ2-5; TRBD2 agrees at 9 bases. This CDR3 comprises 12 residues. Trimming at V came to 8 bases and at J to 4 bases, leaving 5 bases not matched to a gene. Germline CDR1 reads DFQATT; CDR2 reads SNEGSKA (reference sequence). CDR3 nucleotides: TGCAGTTGCGGGGGGGTAGTAGAGACCCAGTACTTC. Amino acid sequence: CSCGGVVETQYF.

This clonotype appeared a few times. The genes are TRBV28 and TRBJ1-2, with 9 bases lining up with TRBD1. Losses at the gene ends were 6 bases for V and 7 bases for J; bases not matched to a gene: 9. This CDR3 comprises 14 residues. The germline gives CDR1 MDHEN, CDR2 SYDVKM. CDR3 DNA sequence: TGTGCCAGCAGATCAGGACAGGGGAGGGTTGGCTACACCTTC. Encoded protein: CASRSGQGRVGYTF.

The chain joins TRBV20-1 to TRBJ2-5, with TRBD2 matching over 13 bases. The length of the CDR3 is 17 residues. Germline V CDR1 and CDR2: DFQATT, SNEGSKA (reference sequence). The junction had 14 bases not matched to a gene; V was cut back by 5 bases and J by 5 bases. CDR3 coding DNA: TGCAGTGCTCCCCCCCCTCTACTAGCGGGGGGGACGGAGACCCAGTACTTC. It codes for CSAPPPLLAGGTETQYF.

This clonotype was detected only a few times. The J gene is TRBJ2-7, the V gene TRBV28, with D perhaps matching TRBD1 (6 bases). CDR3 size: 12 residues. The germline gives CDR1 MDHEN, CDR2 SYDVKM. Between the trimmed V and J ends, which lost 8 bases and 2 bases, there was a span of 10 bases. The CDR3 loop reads CASGKGAYEQYV. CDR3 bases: TGTGCCAGCGGAAAGGGGGCCTACGAGCAGTACGTC.

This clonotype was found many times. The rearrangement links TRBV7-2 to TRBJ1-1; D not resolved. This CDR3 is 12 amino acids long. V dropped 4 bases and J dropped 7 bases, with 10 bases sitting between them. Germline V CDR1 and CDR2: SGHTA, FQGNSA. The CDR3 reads CASSYRGNEAFF. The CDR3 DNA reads TGTGCCAGCAGCTACCGGGGAAATGAAGCTTTCTTT.

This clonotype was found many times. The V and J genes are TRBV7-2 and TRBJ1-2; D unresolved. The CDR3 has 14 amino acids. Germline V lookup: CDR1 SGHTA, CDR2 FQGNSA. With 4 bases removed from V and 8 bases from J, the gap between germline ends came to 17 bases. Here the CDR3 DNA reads TGTGCCAGCAGCTCTTATATGGGAGTAGGAGGCTACACCTTC. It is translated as CASSSYMGVGGYTF.

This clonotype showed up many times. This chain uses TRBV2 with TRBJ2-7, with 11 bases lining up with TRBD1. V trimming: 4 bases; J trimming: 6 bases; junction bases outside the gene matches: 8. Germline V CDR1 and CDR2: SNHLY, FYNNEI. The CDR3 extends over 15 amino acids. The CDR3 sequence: CASSVTGQGATEQYF. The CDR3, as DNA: TGTGCCAGCAGTGTGACAGGACAGGGGGCAACCGAGCAGTACTTC. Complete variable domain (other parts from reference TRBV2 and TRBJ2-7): EPEVTQTPSHQVTQMGQEVILRCVPISNHLYFYWYRQILGQKVEFLVSFYNNEISEKSEIFDDQFSVERPDGSNFTLKIRSTKLEDSAMYFCASSVTGQGATEQYFGPGTRLTVT.

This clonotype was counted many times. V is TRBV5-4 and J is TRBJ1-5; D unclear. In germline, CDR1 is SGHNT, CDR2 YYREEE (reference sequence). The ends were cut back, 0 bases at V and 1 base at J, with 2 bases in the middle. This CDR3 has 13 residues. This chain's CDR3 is CASSLESNQPQHF. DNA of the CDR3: TGTGCCAGCAGCTTGGAAAGCAATCAGCCCCAGCATTTT.

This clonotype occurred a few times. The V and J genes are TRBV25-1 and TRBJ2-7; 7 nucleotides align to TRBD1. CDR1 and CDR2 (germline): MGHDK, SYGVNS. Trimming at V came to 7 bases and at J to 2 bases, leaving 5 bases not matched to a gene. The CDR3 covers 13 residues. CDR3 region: CASTRQGTYEQYF. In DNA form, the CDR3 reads TGTGCCAGCACCCGACAGGGAACCTACGAGCAGTACTTC.